Following are 7 T cell receptor beta chains from one sample sequenced in a study of T cell repertoires in cytomegalovirus infection. TCRdb recomputed calls from the reads with MiXCR, one row per CDR3 protein. The top ten clones hold roughly an eighth of a sample with about 920,000 distinct CDR3 sequences, roughly 31% of them seen once. The antigens of these receptors remain unknown. The material was cultured CD8+ T cells from PBMCs, obtained from culture after CMV antigen stimulation. The receptors shown here come from a human donor in good health (CMV status not recorded). Some clones in this sample may be carry-over from other donors' samples.

This rearrangement joins TRBV5-1 to TRBJ2-3; tentatively, D is TRBD2 (6 bases). The germline gives CDR1 SGHRS, CDR2 YFSETQ. V was pared by 2 bases and J by 2 bases, with 18 bases between. CDR3 length: 17 residues. CDR3 amino acids: CASSLGGLGGLTDTQYF. The DNA of the CDR3 is TGCGCCAGCAGCTTAGGAGGCCTCGGGGGTCTCACAGATACGCAGTATTTT.

This chain links TRBV6-2 or TRBV6-3 with TRBJ2-1; D remains ambiguous. Germline CDR1 and CDR2: MNHEY and SVGEGT. The CDR3 extends over 13 amino acids. The ends were cut back, 6 bases at V and 7 bases at J, with 13 bases in the middle. CDR3 in amino acids: CASSHIHRNEQFF. CDR3 sequence (DNA): TGTGCCAGCAGCCACATTCATAGAAATGAGCAGTTCTTC.

Regarding this clonotype: No conserved phenylalanine or tryptophan ends this CDR3, so it is likely a read error. This rearrangement joins TRBV6-2 or TRBV6-3 to TRBJ1-5; a possible D gene is TRBD1 (5 bases). The ends were cut back, 2 bases at V and 5 bases at J, with 13 bases in the middle. Per the germline V gene, CDR1 is MNHEY and CDR2 is SVGEGT. CDR3 length equals 15 residues. CDR3 DNA sequence: TGTGCCAGCAGTTACGATTCCGGGGGACATCAGCCCCAGCATCTT. This gives the protein CASSYDSGGHQPQHL.

V and J are TRBV5-6 and TRBJ2-7; tentative D call: TRBD1 (6 bases). This CDR3 region has 14 residues. Germline assignment: CDR1 SGHDT and CDR2 YYEEEE. Trimming left V 4 bases short and J 3 bases short, with 14 bases between. In DNA form, the CDR3 reads TGTGCCAGCAGCGTGGGACACCTAGACTACGAGCAGTACGTC. Translated: CASSVGHLDYEQYV.

The table lists this clonotype with a few counts. The chain employs TRBV4-1 and TRBJ1-1, with D possibly being TRBD1 (6 bases). The ends were cut back, 0 bases at V and 6 bases at J, with 14 bases in the middle. Per the germline V gene, CDR1 is MGHRA and CDR2 is YSYEKL. The length of the CDR3 is 15 residues. The CDR3, as DNA: TGCGCCAGCAGCCAAGATCGGGGGCTGCTCTCTGAAGCTTTCTTT. It is translated as CASSQDRGLLSEAFF.

A few counts support this clonotype. This chain joins TRBV24-1 and TRBJ2-4, with TRBD1 identical over 9 bases. The CDR3 runs 15 residues. With 3 bases clipped from V and 3 bases from J, the junction kept 2 bases outside the gene matches. Germline V gives CDR1 KGHDR, CDR2 SFDVKD. DNA of the CDR3: TGTGCCACCAGTGATCGACAGGGGGGCAAAAACATTCAGTACTTC. Amino acid sequence: CATSDRQGGKNIQYF.

The chain joins TRBV19 to TRBJ2-7, with D hard to call. Per the germline V gene, CDR1 is LNHDA and CDR2 is SQIVND (reference sequence). CDR3 length equals 13 residues. Trimming cost V 7 bases and J 0 bases, with 10 bases left between them. CDR3 sequence reads: CASTDGSSYEQYF. CDR3 in DNA: TGTGCCAGTACGGACGGTAGCTCCTACGAGCAGTACTTC.